This TCR beta chain comes out of a study of technical replicates of blood from a few donors. Sequencing used immunoSEQ multiplex PCR; TCRdb keeps in-frame clones, though not all of them. Here the sample spans about 62,000 clones, around 87% being singletons. The sequenced material came from PBMCs. The clonotype comes from a human donor in good health. Some clones in this sample may be carry-over from other donors' samples.

The CDR3 region is CASSLAPTSYEQFF. The CDR3 DNA reads as TGTGCCAGCAGCTTAGCACCGACTAGCTATGAGCAGTTCTTC. The chain recombines TRBV7-8 with TRBJ2-1; TRBD2 aligns across 7 bases. J gave up 8 bases and V 0 bases, and 4 bases lay outside the gene matches. Per the germline V gene, CDR1 is SGHVS and CDR2 is FQNEAQ. This CDR3 is 14 amino acids long.